This T cell receptor (beta chain) was observed in a study of metastatic and nonmetastatic thyroid tumors (dated by TCRdb to the early 2020s). Notes on the research overall: For patients with malignant and with benign thyroid disease, the researchers compared repertoires between peripheral blood samples and tumor or nodule tissue samples. Broader findings and caveats from the paper: In both blood and tumor samples, TCR beta diversity was reported to be significantly higher in malignant tumors than in benign nodules.

Before undergoing thyroid surgery, none of the patients had been given any kind of treatment. Patient clinical samples collected from about 2012 to 2018 were retrospectively analysed using T-cell receptor beta sequencing. This clone has more than one count but fewer than ten. No antigen is known for it. Base qualities are not at hand, and no much larger clone is one base apart. The CDR3 holds 15 amino acids from the cysteine to the phenylalanine. Just the 45-base CDR3 DNA is kept, in frame starting at base 1. Looking up the germline V gene yields CDR1 SGHVS and CDR2 FNYEAQ. At the junction V is shortened by 5 bases and J by 1 base, with 14 bases in between. The library was built by means of PCR. These reads were obtained on an Illumina HiSeq 4000. High-throughput sequencing was used to profile the TCR beta-chain CDR3 region of each patient. From the authors' description of their analysis: CDR3 differences across clinicopathological groups were used to build a classifier for discriminating distant-metastatic papillary thyroid cancer patients. The Shannon index was used to assess repertoire diversity, and the Morisita-Horn index was used to assess tumor-blood repertoire similarity. The public reads were run again by TCRdb, first through fastp at Q25 and then through MiXCR, and only productive beta chains were kept. TCRdb's processing, not the authors', yielded these V and J calls. Present in this sample are some 23,000 clones, approximately 11% of which were seen just once. Of the sample, 25% to 35% falls within the top ten clones.

The rearrangement combines TRBV7-6 with TRBJ1-1, with the D segment identity uncertain. Sequenced sample: blood. This clonotype was obtained from a female donor with papillary thyroid cancer or a benign thyroid nodule (not recorded which). Some clones in this sample may be carry-over from other donors' samples. The CDR3 protein is CASSPRAIENTEAFF. At the DNA level, the sequence is TGTGCCAGCAGCCCACGGGCGATTGAGAACACTGAAGCTTTCTTT.